The 4 T cell receptor beta chains below all came from one sample that was sequenced in a study of technical replicates of blood from several donors. The repertoire was sequenced with immunoSEQ multiplex PCR; TCRdb's copy has only in-frame clones and lacks some. The sample has roughly 90,000 clones; about nine tenths are singletons. Sequencing input: T cells isolated from PBMCs. The receptors come from a human donor in good health.

The count of this clone is one. V usage is TRBV30 and J usage is TRBJ1-5; 8 nucleotides match TRBD1. CDR3 length: 14 residues. J was trimmed by 3 bases and V by 2 bases; bases with no gene match: 3. Looked up from germline, CDR1 is GTSNPN and CDR2 is SVGIG (reference sequence). The CDR3 DNA reads as TGTGCCTGGAGTCCGGGACAGGTCAATCAGCCCCAGCATTTT. Its translation is CAWSPGQVNQPQHF.

The CDR3 reads CSAPTGRLQFF. CDR3 in DNA: TGCAGTGCTCCGACAGGGCGGTTGCAGTTCTTC. The chain uses TRBV20-1 and TRBJ2-1; TRBD1 matches 7 bases. There are 11 residues in the CDR3. The germline gives CDR1 DFQATT, CDR2 SNEGSKA (reference sequence). V trimming: 5 bases; J trimming: 12 bases; junction bases outside the gene matches: 7.

The chain couples TRBV11-2 to TRBJ2-7; D perhaps matches TRBD1 (6 bases). This CDR3 is 14 amino acids long. Germline CDR1 SGHAT, CDR2 FQNNGV. V was cut by 5 bases and J by 4 bases, with 15 bases left in between. Here the CDR3 DNA reads TGTGCCAGCAGCCCCCCCCAGGGGATGTACGAGCAGTACTTC. Protein product: CASSPPQGMYEQYF. Based on the CDR3 plus reference TRBV11-2 and TRBJ2-7, the full variable domain is EAGVAQSPRYKIIEKRQSVAFWCNPISGHATLYWYQQILGQGPKLLIQFQNNGVVDDSQLPKDRFSAERLKGVDSTLKIQPAKLEDSAVYLCASSPPQGMYEQYFGPGTRLTVT.

This clone occurred once. The chain carries TRBV7-2 and TRBJ2-5; 8 bases map to TRBD2. The junction had 5 bases not matched to a gene; V was cut back by 3 bases and J by 2 bases. CDR3 length: 15 amino acids. Germline V lookup: CDR1 SGHTA, CDR2 FQGNSA. The CDR3 region is CASSFGGGHQETQYF. The CDR3, as DNA: TGTGCCAGCAGCTTCGGGGGGGGCCATCAAGAGACCCAGTACTTC.